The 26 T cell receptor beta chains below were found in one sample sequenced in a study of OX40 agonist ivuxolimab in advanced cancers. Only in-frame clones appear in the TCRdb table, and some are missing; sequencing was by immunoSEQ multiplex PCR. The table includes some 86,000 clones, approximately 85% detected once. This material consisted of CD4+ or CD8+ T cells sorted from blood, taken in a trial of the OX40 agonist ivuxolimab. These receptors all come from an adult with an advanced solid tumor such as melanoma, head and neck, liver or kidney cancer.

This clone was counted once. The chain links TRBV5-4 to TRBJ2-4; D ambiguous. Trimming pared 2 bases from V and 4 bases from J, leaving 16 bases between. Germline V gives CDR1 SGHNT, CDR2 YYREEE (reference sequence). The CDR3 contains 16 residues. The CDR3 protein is CASSLMGGVLKNIQYF. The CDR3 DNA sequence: TGTGCCAGCAGCTTAATGGGCGGCGTCTTGAAAAACATTCAGTACTTC.

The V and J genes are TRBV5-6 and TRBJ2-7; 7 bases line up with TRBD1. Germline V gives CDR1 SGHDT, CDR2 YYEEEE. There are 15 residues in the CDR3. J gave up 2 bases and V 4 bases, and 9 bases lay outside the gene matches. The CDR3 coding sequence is TGTGCCAGCAGCCCCGGGGACAGTGTAACCTACGAGCAGTACTTC. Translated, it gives CASSPGDSVTYEQYF.

The CDR3 region is CAWSRRTSAGYTF. CDR3 DNA sequence: TGTGCCTGGAGTAGGAGGACCTCTGCTGGCTACACCTTC. V and J are TRBV30 and TRBJ1-2; the D is unclear. The V end lost 2 bases, the J end lost 7 bases, and 14 bases lay between the germline ends. The CDR3 runs 13 residues. Germline values: CDR1 GTSNPN, CDR2 SVGIG (reference sequence). Full variable domain (outside the CDR3, taken from reference TRBV30 and TRBJ1-2): SQTIHQWPATLVQPVGSPLSLECTVEGTSNPNLYWYRQAAGRGLQLLFYSVGIGQISSEVPQNLSASRPQDRQFILSSKKLLLSDSGFYLCAWSRRTSAGYTFGSGTRLTVV.

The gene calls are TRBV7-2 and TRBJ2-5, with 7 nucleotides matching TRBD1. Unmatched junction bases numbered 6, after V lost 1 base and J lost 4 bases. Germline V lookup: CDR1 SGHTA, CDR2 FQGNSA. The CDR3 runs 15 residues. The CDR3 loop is CASSLGQGSRETQYF. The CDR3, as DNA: TGTGCCAGCAGCTTAGGACAGGGTTCACGAGAGACCCAGTACTTC.

CDR3 amino acids: CANSDSGNQPQHF. In DNA form, the CDR3 reads TGTGCCAACTCTGACAGCGGCAATCAGCCCCAGCATTTT. The chain is built from TRBV6-1 and TRBJ1-5, with D perhaps matching TRBD1 (5 bases). The CDR3 runs 13 residues. Germline assignment: CDR1 MNHNS and CDR2 SASEGT. V gave up 10 bases and J gave up 2 bases, with 12 bases separating them.

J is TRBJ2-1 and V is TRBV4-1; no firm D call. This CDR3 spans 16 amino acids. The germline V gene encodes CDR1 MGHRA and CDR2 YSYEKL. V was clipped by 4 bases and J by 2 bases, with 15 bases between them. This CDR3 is CASSPGEGLTYNEQFF. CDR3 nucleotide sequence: TGCGCCAGCAGCCCAGGTGAAGGCTTGACCTACAATGAGCAGTTCTTC.

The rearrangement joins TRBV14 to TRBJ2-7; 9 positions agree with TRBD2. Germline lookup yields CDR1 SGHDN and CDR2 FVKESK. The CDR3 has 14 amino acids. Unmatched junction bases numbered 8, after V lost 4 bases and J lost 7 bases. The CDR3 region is CASSRLGLAWEQYF. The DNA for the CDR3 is TGTGCCAGCAGCCGGTTGGGACTAGCTTGGGAGCAGTACTTC.

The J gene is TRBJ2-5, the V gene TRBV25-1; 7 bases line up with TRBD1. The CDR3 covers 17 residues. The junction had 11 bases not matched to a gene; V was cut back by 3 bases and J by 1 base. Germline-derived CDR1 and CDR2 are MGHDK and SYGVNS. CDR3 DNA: TGTGCCAGCAGTGATGAGGAACAGGGGTACTTCCAAGAGACCCAGTACTTC. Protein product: CASSDEEQGYFQETQYF.

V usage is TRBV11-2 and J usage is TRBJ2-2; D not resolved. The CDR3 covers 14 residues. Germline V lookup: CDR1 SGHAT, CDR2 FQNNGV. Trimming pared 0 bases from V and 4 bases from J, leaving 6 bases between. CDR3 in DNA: TGTGCCAGCAGCTTAGATCGGATCACCGGGGAGCTGTTTTTT. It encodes CASSLDRITGELFF.

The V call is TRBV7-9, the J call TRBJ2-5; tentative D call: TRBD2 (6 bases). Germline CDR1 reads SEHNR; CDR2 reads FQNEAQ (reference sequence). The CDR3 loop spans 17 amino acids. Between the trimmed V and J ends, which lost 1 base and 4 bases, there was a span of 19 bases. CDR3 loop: CASSLGLLLPGGETQYF. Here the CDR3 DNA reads TGTGCCAGCAGCTTAGGGCTCCTCCTCCCCGGGGGAGAGACCCAGTACTTC. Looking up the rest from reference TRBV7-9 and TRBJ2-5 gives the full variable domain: DTGVSQNPRHKITKRGQNVTFRCDPISEHNRLYWYRQTLGQGPEFLTYFQNEAQLEKSRLLSDRFSAERPKGSFSTLEIQRTEQGDSAMYLCASSLGLLLPGGETQYFGPGTRLLVL.

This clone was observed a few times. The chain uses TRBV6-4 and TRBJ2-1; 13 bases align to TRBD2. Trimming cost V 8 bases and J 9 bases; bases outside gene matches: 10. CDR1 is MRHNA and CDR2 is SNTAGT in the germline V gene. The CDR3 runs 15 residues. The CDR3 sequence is CASQRTSGSGGEQFF. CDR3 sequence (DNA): TGTGCCAGCCAACGGACTAGCGGGAGTGGGGGTGAGCAGTTCTTC.

The CDR3 protein is CASSETRLSTDTQYF. CDR3 bases: TGTGCCAGCAGTGAGACTAGGCTGAGCACAGATACGCAGTATTTT. The chain carries TRBV6-4 and TRBJ2-3; possibly TRBD2 for D (6 bases). The CDR3 runs 15 residues. Germline CDR1 is MRHNA and CDR2 is SNTAGT. The V end was cut by 3 bases, the J end by 0 bases, with 10 bases between.

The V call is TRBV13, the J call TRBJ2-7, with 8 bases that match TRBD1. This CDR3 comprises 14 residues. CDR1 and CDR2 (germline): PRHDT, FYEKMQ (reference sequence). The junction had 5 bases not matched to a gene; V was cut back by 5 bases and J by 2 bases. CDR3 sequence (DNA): TGTGCCAGCAGCCGTAGGACAGGGACCTACGAGCAGTACTTC. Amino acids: CASSRRTGTYEQYF.

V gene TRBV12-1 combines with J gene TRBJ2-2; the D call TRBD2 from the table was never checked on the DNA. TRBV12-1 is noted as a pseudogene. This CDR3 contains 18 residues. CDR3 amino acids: CASSPMGLAGGPGGELFF. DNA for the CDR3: TGTGCCAGCAGCCCGATGGGACTAGCGGGAGGGCCGGGCGGGGAGCTGTTTTTT.

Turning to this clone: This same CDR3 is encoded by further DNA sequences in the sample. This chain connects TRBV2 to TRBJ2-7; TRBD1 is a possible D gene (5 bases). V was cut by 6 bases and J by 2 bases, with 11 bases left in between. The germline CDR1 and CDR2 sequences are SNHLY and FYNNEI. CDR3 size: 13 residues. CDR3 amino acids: CASRDDRTYEQYF. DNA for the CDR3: TGTGCCAGCAGAGACGACAGAACCTACGAGCAGTACTTC.

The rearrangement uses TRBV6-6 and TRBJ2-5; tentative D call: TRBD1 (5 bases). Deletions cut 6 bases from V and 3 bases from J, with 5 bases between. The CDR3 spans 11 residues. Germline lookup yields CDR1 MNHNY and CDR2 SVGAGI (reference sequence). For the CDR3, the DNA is TGTGCCAGCAGCAGGGAAGAGACCCAGTACTTC. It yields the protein CASSREETQYF.

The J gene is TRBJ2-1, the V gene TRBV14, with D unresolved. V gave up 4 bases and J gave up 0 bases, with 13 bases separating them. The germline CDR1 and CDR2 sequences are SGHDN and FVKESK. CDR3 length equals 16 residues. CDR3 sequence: CASSPRVESSYNEQFF. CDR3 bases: TGTGCCAGCAGCCCCCGAGTGGAGAGCTCCTACAATGAGCAGTTCTTC.

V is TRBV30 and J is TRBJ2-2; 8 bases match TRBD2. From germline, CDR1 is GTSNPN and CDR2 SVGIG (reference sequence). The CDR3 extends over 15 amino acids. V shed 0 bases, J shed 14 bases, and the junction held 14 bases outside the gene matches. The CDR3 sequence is CAWSVRAGGSGSLFF. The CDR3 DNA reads TGTGCCTGGAGTGTACGGGCGGGAGGTTCCGGGAGCCTGTTTTTT.

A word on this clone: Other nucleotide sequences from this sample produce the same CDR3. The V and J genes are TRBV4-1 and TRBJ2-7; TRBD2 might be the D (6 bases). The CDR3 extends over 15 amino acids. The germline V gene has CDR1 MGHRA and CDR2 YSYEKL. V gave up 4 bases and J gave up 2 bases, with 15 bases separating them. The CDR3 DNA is TGCGCCAGCAGCCCCGCCGGGGGACGGACCTACGAGCAGTACTTC. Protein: CASSPAGGRTYEQYF.

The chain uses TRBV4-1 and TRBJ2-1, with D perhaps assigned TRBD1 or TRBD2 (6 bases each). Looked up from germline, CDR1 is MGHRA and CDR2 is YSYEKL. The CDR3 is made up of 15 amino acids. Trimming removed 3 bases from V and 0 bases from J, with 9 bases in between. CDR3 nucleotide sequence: TGCGCCAGCAGCCAGGGGGGCAGCTCCTACAATGAGCAGTTCTTC. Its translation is CASSQGGSSYNEQFF.

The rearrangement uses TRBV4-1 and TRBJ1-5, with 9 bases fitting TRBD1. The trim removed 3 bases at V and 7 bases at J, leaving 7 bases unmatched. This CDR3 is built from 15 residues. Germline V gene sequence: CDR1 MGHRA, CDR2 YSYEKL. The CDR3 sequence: CASSHDRGREQPQHF. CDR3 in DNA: TGCGCCAGCAGCCACGACAGGGGGAGGGAACAGCCCCAGCATTTT.

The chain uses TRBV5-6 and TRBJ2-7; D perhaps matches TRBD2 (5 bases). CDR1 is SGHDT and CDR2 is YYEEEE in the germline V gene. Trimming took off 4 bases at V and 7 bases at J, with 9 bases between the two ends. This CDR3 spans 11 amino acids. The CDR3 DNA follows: TGTGCCAGCAGCCCCCGAGGGGAGCAGTACTTC. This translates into CASSPRGEQYF.

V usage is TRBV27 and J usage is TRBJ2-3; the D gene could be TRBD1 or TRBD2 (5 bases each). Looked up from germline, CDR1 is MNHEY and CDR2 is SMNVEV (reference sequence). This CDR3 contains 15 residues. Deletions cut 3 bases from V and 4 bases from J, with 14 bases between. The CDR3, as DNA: TGTGCCAGCAGTTTCAAGAGGGACCCCTCAGATACGCAGTATTTT. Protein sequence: CASSFKRDPSDTQYF.

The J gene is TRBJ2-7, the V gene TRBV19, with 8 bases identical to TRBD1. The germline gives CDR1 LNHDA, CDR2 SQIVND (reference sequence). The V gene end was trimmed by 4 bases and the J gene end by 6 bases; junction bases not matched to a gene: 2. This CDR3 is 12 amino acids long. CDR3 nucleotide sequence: TGTGCCAGTAGTACGACAGGGGCCGAGCAGTACTTC. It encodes CASSTTGAEQYF.

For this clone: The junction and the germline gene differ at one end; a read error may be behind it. Written as DNA, the CDR3 is TGCGCCAGCAGCCGGAGTCCCGACCGCACAGATTCGCAGTATTTT. Protein sequence: CASSRSPDRTDSQYF. V is TRBV5-1 and J is TRBJ2-3, with D unresolved. The CDR3 loop spans 15 amino acids. Per the germline V gene, CDR1 is SGHRS and CDR2 is YFSETQ.

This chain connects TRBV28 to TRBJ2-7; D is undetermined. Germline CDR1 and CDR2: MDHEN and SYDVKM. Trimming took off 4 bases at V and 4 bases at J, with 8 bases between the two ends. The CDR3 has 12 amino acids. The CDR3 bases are TGTGCCAGCAGTTCGACGCTTTACGAGCAGTACTTC. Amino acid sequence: CASSSTLYEQYF.